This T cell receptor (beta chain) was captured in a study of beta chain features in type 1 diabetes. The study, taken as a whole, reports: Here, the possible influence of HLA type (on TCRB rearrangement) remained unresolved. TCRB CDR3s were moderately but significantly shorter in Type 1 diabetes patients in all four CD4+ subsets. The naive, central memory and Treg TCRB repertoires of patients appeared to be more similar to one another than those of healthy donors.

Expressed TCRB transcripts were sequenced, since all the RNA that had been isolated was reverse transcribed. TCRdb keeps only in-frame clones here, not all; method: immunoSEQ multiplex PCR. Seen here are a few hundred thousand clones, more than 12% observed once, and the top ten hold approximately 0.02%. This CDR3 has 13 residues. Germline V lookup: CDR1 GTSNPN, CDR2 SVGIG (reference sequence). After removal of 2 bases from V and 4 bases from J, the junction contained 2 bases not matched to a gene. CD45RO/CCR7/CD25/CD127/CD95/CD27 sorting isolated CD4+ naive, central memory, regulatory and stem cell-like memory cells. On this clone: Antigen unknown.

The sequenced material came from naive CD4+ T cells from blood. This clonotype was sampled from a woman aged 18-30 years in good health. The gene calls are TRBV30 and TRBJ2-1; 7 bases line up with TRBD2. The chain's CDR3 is CAWSSGDYNEQFF. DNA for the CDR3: TGTGCCTGGAGTAGCGGGGATTACAATGAGCAGTTCTTC.